Below, 9 T cell receptor beta chains from the same sample are listed, as sequenced in a study of cytomegalovirus exposure and HLA in healthy donors. Assay: immunoSEQ multiplex PCR; the TCRdb copy retains only in-frame clones and omits some. Of about 50,000 clones listed, roughly 92% are singletons. The sequenced material came from PBMCs. Receptors originate from a man aged 18-30 years in good health and CMV-seronegative.

The chain is built from TRBV28 and TRBJ2-5, with 7 bases aligning to TRBD2. Germline V gene data show CDR1 as MDHEN and CDR2 as SYDVKM. The CDR3 is 14 amino acids. The V and J ends lost 5 bases and 5 bases, in that order; junction bases with no gene match: 8. CDR3 in amino acids: CASSPTTGRETQYF. The CDR3 nucleotides read TGTGCCAGCAGTCCCACGACCGGGAGGGAGACCCAGTACTTC.

This clone has a single count. The rearrangement joins TRBV5-4 to TRBJ1-1, with a tentative D call TRBD1 (5 bases). CDR1 is SGHNT, CDR2 YYREEE, per germline (reference sequence). V lost 4 bases to trimming and J lost 1 base, with 14 bases between them. The CDR3 loop spans 15 amino acids. The CDR3 loop reads CASSHPAGKNTEAFF. The CDR3 DNA is TGTGCCAGCAGCCACCCCGCAGGGAAGAACACTGAAGCTTTCTTT.

The chain employs TRBV9 and TRBJ2-2, with 7 nucleotides matching TRBD1. With V trimmed by 4 bases and J by 6 bases, 12 bases remained unmatched. Germline V lookup: CDR1 SGDLS, CDR2 YYNGEE. The CDR3 totals 16 residues. DNA of the CDR3: TGTGCCAGCAGCACGGAAGGGGGCAGGCTCGCCGGGGAGCTGTTTTTT. It translates to CASSTEGGRLAGELFF.

CDR3 protein: CASSPSYRGRFSNTEAFF. CDR3 DNA: TGTGCCAGCAGCCCCTCATACAGGGGGCGCTTCTCGAACACTGAAGCTTTCTTT. V gene TRBV4-2 combines with J gene TRBJ1-1, with 9 bases fitting TRBD1. CDR1 LGHNA and CDR2 YNFKEQ come from the germline V gene. The CDR3 sequence is 18 residues long. The trim removed 4 bases at V and 1 base at J, leaving 13 bases unmatched.

The chain links TRBV7-6 to TRBJ1-4; 7 nucleotides line up with TRBD1. With V trimmed by 3 bases and J by 3 bases, 4 bases remained unmatched. CDR3 length equals 15 residues. Germline V gene sequence: CDR1 SGHVS, CDR2 FNYEAQ. The CDR3 region is CASSFGTASNEKLFF. As DNA, the CDR3 is TGTGCCAGCAGCTTCGGGACAGCCTCTAATGAAAAACTGTTTTTT.

This chain uses TRBV15 with TRBJ1-4; D unresolved. From germline, CDR1 is LNHNV and CDR2 YYDKDF (reference sequence). V was shortened by 0 bases and J by 16 bases, with 18 bases between the two germline ends. The CDR3 extends over 14 amino acids. CDR3 coding DNA: TGTGCCACCAGCAGAGATCGCGGGGTGGGATCTTGGTTTTTT. It translates to CATSRDRGVGSWFF.

CDR3 nucleotides: TGCGCCAGCAGCCCCGGACTAGCGGGAGGACTCCCTAGCACAGATACGCAGTATTTT. It yields the protein CASSPGLAGGLPSTDTQYF. The rearrangement links TRBV5-1 to TRBJ2-3, with 14 bases matching TRBD2. CDR1 is SGHRS and CDR2 is YFSETQ in the germline V gene. CDR3 length equals 19 residues. With V trimmed by 4 bases and J by 0 bases, 10 bases remained unmatched.

J is TRBJ2-2 and V is TRBV19; the match to TRBD2 covers 7 bases. The length of the CDR3 is 14 residues. Trimming cost V 8 bases and J 1 base; bases outside gene matches: 4. Looked up from germline, CDR1 is LNHDA and CDR2 is SQIVND (reference sequence). The CDR3 coding sequence is TGTGCCAGTCAGGCTAGCGGGAACACCGGGGAGCTGTTTTTT. This encodes CASQASGNTGELFF.

The chain uses TRBV7-3 and TRBJ2-7, with a weak D call TRBD1 (5 bases). Trimming took off 5 bases at V and 1 base at J, with 12 bases between the two ends. CDR1 and CDR2 from the germline V gene are SGHTA and FQGTGA. This CDR3 comprises 14 residues. The CDR3 coding sequence is TGTGCCAGCAGCCCGAGTGGGGCTTCCTACGAGCAGTACTTC. Encoded protein: CASSPSGASYEQYF.